Shown below are 18 T cell receptor beta chains from a single sample sequenced in a study of cytomegalovirus exposure and HLA in healthy donors (TCRdb year 2017). To prepare the library, the immunoSEQ multiplex PCR assay was applied. A mixture of 60 forward primers for TCR Vbeta segments and 13 reverse primers for TCR Jbeta segments was used in the multiplex PCR. Sourced from immuneACCESS, this table was stored by TCRdb with only in-frame sequences that have V and J called. A share of the clones is absent; for the studies checked, an unresolved V gene accounts for under half, and the remainder has no known explanation. This sample's listing comprises under 100,000 clones. The ten largest clonotypes hold about 4.2% of the sample. The sample comprised PBMCs. Every receptor here comes from a man younger than 45 in good health and CMV-seronegative.

The chain has TRBV7-9 and TRBJ1-4; D is unresolved. The V gene lost 4 bases and the J gene lost 10 bases, with 7 bases spanning the gap. CDR1 and CDR2 (germline): SEHNR, FQNEAQ (reference sequence). The CDR3 runs to 11 residues. The CDR3 DNA follows: TGTGCCAGCAGCTCGTCCAGAAAACTGTTTTTT. Its translation: CASSSSRKLFF.

The chain joins TRBV9 to TRBJ1-2; D not resolved. From germline, CDR1 is SGDLS and CDR2 YYNGEE. With 0 bases removed from V and 5 bases from J, the gap between germline ends came to 14 bases. The CDR3 runs 15 residues. DNA for the CDR3: TGTGCCAGCAGCGTAGGAGGGTTGGACGGGTATGGCTACACCTTC. Translation: CASSVGGLDGYGYTF.

This chain links TRBV4-1 with TRBJ2-1; 7 bases agree with TRBD1. The CDR3 extends over 15 amino acids. V trimming: 4 bases; J trimming: 9 bases; junction bases outside the gene matches: 12. The germline CDR1 and CDR2 sequences are MGHRA and YSYEKL. This CDR3 is CASSLPGKGASEQFF. The CDR3 bases are TGCGCCAGCAGCCTCCCAGGGAAGGGGGCCAGTGAGCAGTTCTTC.

The chain is built from TRBV27 and TRBJ2-2; no firm D call. The CDR3 length is 14 residues. Germline V gene sequence: CDR1 MNHEY, CDR2 SMNVEV (reference sequence). Deletions cut 2 bases from V and 1 base from J, with 5 bases between. CDR3 protein: CASSLVQNTGELFF. The CDR3 nucleotides are TGTGCCAGCAGTTTAGTACAGAACACCGGGGAGCTGTTTTTT.

Regarding this clone: An end of the junction differs from the germline gene, which may be a read error. The sample contains more than one DNA sequence encoding this CDR3. The V call is TRBV6-5, the J call TRBJ1-1, with 7 bases matching TRBD1. The CDR3 spans 14 residues. Germline V gene sequence: CDR1 MNHEY, CDR2 SVGAGI. Here the CDR3 DNA reads TGTGCCAGCAGTAACTCAGGGGGGAACACTGAAGCTTTCTTT. Encoded protein: CASSNSGGNTEAFF.

The chain uses TRBV4-3 and TRBJ2-3; 9 bases align to TRBD2. CDR1 LGHNA and CDR2 YSLEER come from the germline V gene. The CDR3 runs to 17 residues. V lost 4 bases and J lost 5; bases outside the gene matches: 13. The CDR3 nucleotides are TGCGCCAGCAGCCCCCTCGATGTAGCGGGAGACAGAGATACGCAGTATTTT. Protein: CASSPLDVAGDRDTQYF.

The V call is TRBV5-1, the J call TRBJ2-1; 7 nucleotides agree with TRBD1. Germline CDR1 and CDR2: SGHRS and YFSETQ. V trimming: 7 bases; J trimming: 3 bases; junction bases outside the gene matches: 13. The CDR3 has 16 amino acids. As DNA, the CDR3 is TGCGCCAGCTGGGCCCCTCGGGGACAGCTCTACAATGAGCAGTTCTTC. It codes for CASWAPRGQLYNEQFF.

This sequence joins TRBV30 and TRBJ2-7, with 9 nucleotides matching TRBD1. V lost 7 bases and J lost 2; bases outside the gene matches: 3. Looked up from germline, CDR1 is GTSNPN and CDR2 is SVGIG (reference sequence). The CDR3 covers 12 residues. In DNA, the CDR3 is TGTGCCTTACGACAGGGGGCCTACGAGCAGTACTTC. Translation: CALRQGAYEQYF.

The chain has TRBV13 and TRBJ2-3; TRBD2 matches at 13 bases. This CDR3 spans 16 amino acids. V shed 2 bases and J 6 bases; nucleotides not matched to a gene: 5. Germline V gene data show CDR1 as PRHDT and CDR2 as FYEKMQ (reference sequence). The chain's CDR3 is CASSLLLAGGGDTQYF. In DNA, the CDR3 is TGTGCCAGCAGCTTACTACTAGCGGGGGGGGGCGATACGCAGTATTTT.

J is TRBJ1-5 and V is TRBV19; D may be TRBD1 (5 bases). CDR3 size: 17 residues. Trimming removed 1 base from V and 2 bases from J, with 15 bases in between. CDR1 and CDR2 from the germline V gene are LNHDA and SQIVND (reference sequence). The CDR3: CASSIAGVGGGNQPQHF. CDR3 bases: TGTGCCAGTAGTATAGCGGGGGTAGGAGGGGGCAATCAGCCCCAGCATTTT.

This chain connects TRBV5-4 to TRBJ1-1, with D perhaps matching TRBD1 (6 bases). Trimming removed 4 bases from V and 3 bases from J, with 19 bases in between. CDR1 is SGHNT, CDR2 YYREEE, per germline (reference sequence). The CDR3 totals 16 residues. The CDR3 DNA is TGTGCCAGCAGCCTCGGCCCACAGGGTGCGGACACTGAAGCTTTCTTT. This codes for CASSLGPQGADTEAFF.

The rearrangement links TRBV6-5 to TRBJ1-5, with D unclear. Deletions cut 5 bases from V and 0 bases from J, with 8 bases between. Germline V gene sequence: CDR1 MNHEY, CDR2 SVGAGI. The length of the CDR3 is 14 residues. CDR3 region: CASSLPGSNQPQHF. The CDR3 DNA reads TGTGCCAGCAGTCTCCCGGGTAGCAATCAGCCCCAGCATTTT.

CDR3: CASSLERDSPLHF. As DNA, the CDR3 is TGTGCCAGCAGCTTAGAACGGGATTCACCCCTCCACTTT. V is TRBV7-6 and J is TRBJ1-6; D is unresolved. CDR3 length: 13 residues. Between the trimmed V and J ends, which lost 1 base and 8 bases, there was a span of 6 bases. Looked up from germline, CDR1 is SGHVS and CDR2 is FNYEAQ.

The chain is built from TRBV5-6 and TRBJ2-5, with D tentatively TRBD2 (7 bases). With 5 bases removed from V and 2 bases from J, the gap between germline ends came to 16 bases. Per the germline V gene, CDR1 is SGHDT and CDR2 is YYEEEE. The CDR3 spans 15 residues. CDR3 nucleotide sequence: TGTGCCAGCAGTTCTGCGGGGGCGGCACAAGAGACCCAGTACTTC. This gives the protein CASSSAGAAQETQYF.

The J gene is TRBJ1-5, the V gene TRBV21-1; the table's D gene call, TRBD1, was not cross checked with the DNA. TRBV21-1 corresponds to a pseudogene. The CDR3 length is 13 residues. In DNA, the CDR3 is TGTGCCAGCAGGGGGACAGGGTGCAACTCCCAGCATTTT. As protein: CASRGTGCNSQHF.

This sequence joins TRBV7-9 and TRBJ1-1; D possibly corresponds to TRBD1 (5 bases). Germline CDR1 is SEHNR and CDR2 is FQNEAQ (reference sequence). Deletions cut 1 base from V and 0 bases from J, with 9 bases between. The CDR3 loop spans 15 amino acids. CDR3 loop: CASSLGQTLNTEAFF. The CDR3 region has the DNA TGTGCCAGCAGCTTAGGACAGACTTTGAACACTGAAGCTTTCTTT.

V is TRBV10-3 and J is TRBJ2-2; 10 nucleotides line up with TRBD2. Unmatched junction bases numbered 10, after V lost 2 bases and J lost 7 bases. The CDR3 totals 17 residues. The germline CDR1 and CDR2 sequences are ENHRY and SYGVKD. CDR3 nucleotides: TGTGCCATCAGTGAGCGAGCGGGAGGGCCTGGAGGCGGGGAGCTGTTTTTT. As protein: CAISERAGGPGGGELFF.

The CDR3 reads CASSNRGDNEKLFF. Here the CDR3 DNA reads TGTGCCAGCAGCAACAGGGGGGATAATGAAAAACTGTTTTTT. The chain has TRBV6-6 and TRBJ1-4; 8 bases line up with TRBD1. The V gene's germline CDR1 is MNHNY and CDR2 SVGAGI (reference sequence). The junction had 4 bases not matched to a gene; V was cut back by 6 bases and J by 4 bases. The CDR3 has 14 amino acids.